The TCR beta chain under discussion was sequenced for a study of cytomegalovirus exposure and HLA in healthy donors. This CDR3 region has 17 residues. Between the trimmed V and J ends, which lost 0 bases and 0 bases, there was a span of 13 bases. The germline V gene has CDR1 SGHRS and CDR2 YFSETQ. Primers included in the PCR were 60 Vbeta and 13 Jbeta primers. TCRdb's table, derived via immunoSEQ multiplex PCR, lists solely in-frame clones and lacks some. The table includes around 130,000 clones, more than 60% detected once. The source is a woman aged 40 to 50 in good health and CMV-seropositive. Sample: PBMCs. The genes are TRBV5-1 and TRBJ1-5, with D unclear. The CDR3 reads CASSLAGVQDSNQPQHF. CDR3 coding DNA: TGCGCCAGCAGCTTGGCCGGGGTGCAGGATAGCAATCAGCCCCAGCATTTT.